One and the same sample provided the 22 T cell receptor beta chains below, sequenced in a study of T cell repertoires in cytomegalovirus infection. From the reads, TCRdb called clonotypes with MiXCR, one entry per CDR3 protein. This table holds fewer than 550,000 distinct CDR3 sequences, approximately 31% found once. What was sequenced was PBMCs. The receptors come from a human donor in good health (CMV status not recorded). Some clones in this sample may be carry-over from other donors' samples.

The chain couples TRBV5-5 to TRBJ2-3; TRBD1 is a possible D gene (6 bases). Between the trimmed V and J ends, which lost 2 bases and 3 bases, there was a span of 13 bases. Germline V gives CDR1 SGHKS, CDR2 YYEKEE (reference sequence). This CDR3 region has 15 residues. The CDR3 protein is CASSLPGQPTDTQYF. The DNA of the CDR3 is TGTGCCAGCAGCTTACCGGGACAACCTACAGATACGCAGTATTTT. The full variable domain, with the rest looked up from reference TRBV5-5 and TRBJ2-3, is DAGVTQSPTHLIKTRGQQVTLRCSPISGHKSVSWYQQVLGQGPQFIFQYYEKEERGRGNFPDRFSARQFPNYSSELNVNALLLGDSALYLCASSLPGQPTDTQYFGPGTRLTVL.

Ten or more counts support this clonotype. The chain couples TRBV7-6 to TRBJ1-1; 8 bases are shared with TRBD1. With V trimmed by 5 bases and J by 8 bases, 10 bases remained unmatched. Germline V lookup: CDR1 SGHVS, CDR2 FNYEAQ. The CDR3 length is 14 residues. In nucleotides, the CDR3 is TGTGCCAGCAGCCCCCGGACAGGGAGTAAAGAAGCTTTCTTT. This gives the protein CASSPRTGSKEAFF.

The rearrangement uses TRBV6-6 and TRBJ1-2; D not certain. Germline V gene data show CDR1 as MNHNY and CDR2 as SVGAGI (reference sequence). Trimming removed 6 bases at V and 8 bases at J, with 19 bases between. CDR3 length equals 14 residues. The CDR3 sequence: CASSPDDAGVGYTF. In DNA form, the CDR3 reads TGTGCCAGCAGCCCTGACGACGCAGGCGTAGGCTACACCTTC.

V and J are TRBV7-6 and TRBJ1-2, with TRBD1 matching 12 bases. Germline trimming cut 5 bases from V and 5 bases from J; bases unmatched to any gene: 6. The CDR3 has 15 residues. Germline values: CDR1 SGHVS, CDR2 FNYEAQ. The CDR3 bases are TGTGCCAGCAGCCGCGGGACAGGGGGCACGTATGGCTACACCTTC. It yields the protein CASSRGTGGTYGYTF.

About this clonotype itself: A read error may explain this, as a much larger clone is one base away. The V gene is TRBV7-6, the J gene TRBJ2-2, with D tentatively TRBD2 (7 bases). CDR3 length equals 15 residues. Germline CDR1 is SGHVS and CDR2 is FNYEAQ. The CDR3 DNA follows: TGTGATAGCGGGCAGGGGACGGCGAACACCGGGGAGCTGTTTTTT. Its translation is CDSGQGTANTGELFF.

Concerning this clonotype itself: Sequence at one end of the junction differs from germline and may be a read error. The chain is built from TRBV15 and TRBJ2-5, with TRBD1 identical over 7 bases. This CDR3 has 14 amino acids. Germline assignment: CDR1 LNHNV and CDR2 YYDKDF (reference sequence). The CDR3 nucleotides read TGTGCCACCAGAAGGGACAGAGCCCAAGAGACCAAGTACTTC. Amino acid sequence: CATRRDRAQETKYF.

The rearrangement uses TRBV20-1 and TRBJ2-3, with D maybe TRBD2 (6 bases). CDR3 size: 15 residues. Trimming left V 3 bases short and J 0 bases short, with 13 bases between. Germline V gene lookup returns CDR1 DFQATT and CDR2 SNEGSKA (reference sequence). The CDR3 DNA sequence: TGCAGTGCTAGGGGGTCCGGGACTAGCACAGATACGCAGTATTTT. It is translated as CSARGSGTSTDTQYF.

This clonotype was seen repeatedly, ten times or more. DNA of the CDR3: TGTGCCAGCAGTTTATTAGGGAGCTCCTACAATGAGCAGTTCTTC. Translation gives CASSLLGSSYNEQFF. The gene calls are TRBV27 and TRBJ2-1; a weak D match, TRBD2 (5 bases). CDR1 and CDR2 (germline): MNHEY, SMNVEV (reference sequence). The V gene lost 1 base and the J gene lost 0 bases, with 7 bases spanning the gap. The CDR3 loop spans 15 amino acids.

In the case of this clonotype: One end of the junction does not line up with germline, which may come from a read error. The chain is built from TRBV6-2 or TRBV6-3 and TRBJ1-1, with D possibly TRBD1 on 6 matching bases. This CDR3 region has 16 residues. From germline, CDR1 is MNHEY and CDR2 SVGEGT. DNA of the CDR3: TGTGCCAGCAGTTACAACGCGGGACACAATTCTCCTGACGCTTTCTTT. Residues: CASSYNAGHNSPDAFF.

This sequence joins TRBV10-3 and TRBJ2-7, with D unresolved. This CDR3 has 13 amino acids. Germline-derived CDR1 and CDR2 are ENHRY and SYGVKD. The ends were cut back, 10 bases at V and 3 bases at J, with 16 bases in the middle. DNA for the CDR3: TGTGCCACCTGGAATTCGGCCGACTACGAGCAGTACTTC. This codes for CATWNSADYEQYF.

The genes are TRBV6-6 and TRBJ2-5; D is perhaps TRBD1 or TRBD2 (5 bases each). The CDR3 length is 13 residues. Germline V gene data show CDR1 as MNHNY and CDR2 as SVGAGI (reference sequence). The V end lost 10 bases, the J end lost 2 bases, and 14 bases lay between the germline ends. CDR3 DNA: TGTGCCATCGGGACGGCCCAACAAGAGACCCAGTACTTC. Amino acid sequence: CAIGTAQQETQYF.

This clonotype was picked up many times. The chain is built from TRBV7-8 and TRBJ1-6, with no clear D. The CDR3 loop spans 13 amino acids. V was trimmed by 5 bases and J by 10 bases, leaving 12 bases between them. Germline-derived CDR1 and CDR2 are SGHVS and FQNEAQ. The CDR3 here is CASSTDGYSPLHF. CDR3 coding DNA: TGTGCCAGCAGCACGGACGGGTACTCACCCCTCCACTTT.

The V and J genes are TRBV11-2 and TRBJ2-3, with a tentative D call TRBD1 (5 bases). The CDR3 sequence is 17 residues long. The germline V and J ends were trimmed by 4 bases and 2 bases, with 19 bases remaining between them. Germline CDR1 is SGHAT and CDR2 is FQNNGV. The CDR3 loop reads CASSSISFVGHTDTQYF. In DNA, the CDR3 is TGTGCCAGCAGCTCTATCAGTTTTGTGGGGCACACAGATACGCAGTATTTT.

This chain connects TRBV7-2 to TRBJ2-7; 7 bases are a match to TRBD2. The CDR3 is 16 amino acids. The V and J ends lost 0 bases and 2 bases, in that order; junction bases with no gene match: 7. Germline values: CDR1 SGHTA, CDR2 FQGNSA. As DNA, the CDR3 is TGTGCCAGCAGCTTAGCCGTGACTAGCAGTACCTACGAGCAGTACTTC. Its protein is CASSLAVTSSTYEQYF. Combining the CDR3 with reference TRBV7-2 and TRBJ2-7 gives the whole variable domain GAGVSQSPSNKVTEKGKDVELRCDPISGHTALYWYRQSLGQGLEFLIYFQGNSAPDKSGLPSDRFSAERTGGSVSTLTIQRTQQEDSAVYLCASSLAVTSSTYEQYFGPGTRLTVT.

Only a few counts were recorded for this clonotype. The genes are TRBV7-9 and TRBJ1-1; 10 bases are shared with TRBD1. The CDR3 has 20 amino acids. Germline CDR1 is SEHNR and CDR2 is FQNEAQ (reference sequence). The V and J ends lost 1 base and 0 bases, in that order; junction bases with no gene match: 14. CDR3 DNA sequence: TGTGCCAGCAGCTTAGGTTATTTCGGGGACAGGGGAGACGTGAACACTGAAGCTTTCTTT. As protein: CASSLGYFGDRGDVNTEAFF.

This clonotype showed up just a few times. This CDR3 reads CASSQRAWQEAFF. The CDR3 nucleotides are TGCGCCAGCAGCCAGAGGGCATGGCAAGAAGCTTTCTTT. The chain joins TRBV4-1 to TRBJ1-1; D call uncertain. Trimming pared 3 bases from V and 8 bases from J, leaving 13 bases between. Germline V gives CDR1 MGHRA, CDR2 YSYEKL. This CDR3 region has 13 residues.

The gene calls are TRBV24-1 and TRBJ2-7; D is undetermined. Germline CDR1 reads KGHDR; CDR2 reads SFDVKD. The CDR3 is made up of 13 amino acids. The ends were cut back, 1 base at V and 2 bases at J, with 5 bases in the middle. CDR3 nucleotides: TGTGCCACCAGTGATTTTGGAACCTACGAGCAGTACTTC. Amino acid sequence: CATSDFGTYEQYF.

This sequence joins TRBV6-1 and TRBJ2-1; 7 nucleotides align to TRBD1. This CDR3 has 12 residues. CDR1 MNHNS and CDR2 SASEGT come from the germline V gene. V gave up 6 bases and J gave up 12 bases; unmatched junction bases: 8. The CDR3 nucleotides read TGTGCCAGCAGCCTTGACAGGGTCTGGCAGTTCTTC. As protein: CASSLDRVWQFF.

This clonotype was seen repeatedly, ten times or more. The V gene is TRBV7-8, the J gene TRBJ1-6; TRBD1 is a possible D gene (6 bases). This CDR3 comprises 15 residues. Looked up from germline, CDR1 is SGHVS and CDR2 is FQNEAQ. V lost 2 bases to trimming and J lost 6 bases, with 11 bases between them. In DNA, the CDR3 is TGTGCCAGCAGCTTACTTGGACAGATTAATTCACCCCTCCACTTT. Protein product: CASSLLGQINSPLHF.

This clonotype was recorded at least ten times. The chain carries TRBV12-3 or TRBV12-4 and TRBJ1-1; D is undetermined. The ends were cut back, 6 bases at V and 8 bases at J, with 16 bases in the middle. The CDR3 has 13 residues. The CDR3 protein is CASRVAGIVEAFF. The CDR3 nucleotides are TGTGCCAGCAGGGTAGCGGGGATAGTAGAAGCTTTCTTT.

The V gene is TRBV5-6, the J gene TRBJ1-1; 9 nucleotides match TRBD1. CDR3 length: 14 amino acids. Germline trimming cut 2 bases from V and 8 bases from J; bases unmatched to any gene: 7. Germline CDR1 and CDR2: SGHDT and YYEEEE. For the CDR3, the DNA is TGTGCCAGCAGCTTACAGGGGGCGTTATGGGAAGCTTTCTTT. This translates into CASSLQGALWEAFF.

This clonotype was recorded many times. The gene calls are TRBV7-6 and TRBJ2-1; 10 bases match TRBD2. The CDR3 runs 15 residues. Germline CDR1 and CDR2: SGHVS and FNYEAQ. V lost 1 base to trimming and J lost 4 bases; unmatched junction nucleotides: 1. The CDR3 DNA reads TGTGCCAGCAGCTTAGAAGCGGGGGGGTACAATGAGCAGTTCTTC. It encodes CASSLEAGGYNEQFF.